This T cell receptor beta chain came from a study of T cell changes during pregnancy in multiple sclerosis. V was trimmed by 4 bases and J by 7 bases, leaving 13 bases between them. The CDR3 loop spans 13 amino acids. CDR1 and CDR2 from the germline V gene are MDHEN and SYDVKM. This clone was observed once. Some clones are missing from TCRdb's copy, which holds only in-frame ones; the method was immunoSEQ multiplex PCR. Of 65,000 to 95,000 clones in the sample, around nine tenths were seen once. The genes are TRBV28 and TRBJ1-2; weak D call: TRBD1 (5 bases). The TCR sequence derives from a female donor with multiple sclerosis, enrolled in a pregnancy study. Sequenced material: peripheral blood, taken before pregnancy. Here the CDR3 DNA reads TGTGCCAGCAGTTGGGTTACCCAGGGTGGCTACACCTTC. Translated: CASSWVTQGGYTF.